A selection of T cell receptor beta chains follows, all from one sample in a study of sequential checkpoint blockade in melanoma. TCRdb's copy holds only in-frame clones and misses some; the assay was immunoSEQ multiplex PCR. The table has roughly 1,700 clones, about 18% seen once. The specimen was tumor tissue (inferred from file names), collected from a patient given nivolumab and ipilimumab in sequence. The receptor set was obtained from a human donor with melanoma. Both conserved end residues are part of each CDR3. The order of the fields is CDR3 length, J gene, V gene, CDR3 protein.

length: 18
J: TRBJ2-1
V: TRBV9
CDR3: CASSVDFIGTGIANEQFF

length: 14
J: TRBJ1-2
V: TRBV11-3
CDR3: CASSLGGLIYGYTF

length: 16
J: TRBJ1-2
V: TRBV11-3
CDR3: CASSLVRDRGIGGYTF

length: 18
J: TRBJ2-5
V: TRBV19
CDR3: CASSTGTGLVLSQETQYF

length: 16
J: TRBJ2-2
V: TRBV6-8
CDR3: CASSMTLGASLRELFF

length: 15
J: TRBJ1-2
V: TRBV6-8
CDR3: CASSYRNREIYGYTF

length: 15
J: TRBJ2-7
V: TRBV6-8
CDR3: CASGAYPGQGYEQYF

length: 12
J: TRBJ2-7
V: TRBV9
CDR3: CASSTGNHEQYF

length: 14
J: TRBJ1-2
V: TRBV6-8
CDR3: CASSYGGLNYGYTF

length: 13
J: TRBJ2-7
V: TRBV18
CDR3: CASSPRFQYEQYF

length: 15
J: TRBJ2-1
V: TRBV5-1
CDR3: CASSLGRLSNNEQFF

length: 16
J: TRBJ2-3
V: TRBV11-3
CDR3: CASSLDPSGGTDTQYF

length: 15
J: TRBJ2-1
V: TRBV6-8
CDR3: CASSYSRELRNEQFF

length: 16
J: TRBJ2-3
V: TRBV14
CDR3: CASSQGLAGVTDTQYF

length: 15
J: TRBJ2-5
V: TRBV7-6
CDR3: CASSPLAGKGETQYF

length: 16
J: TRBJ1-2
V: TRBV5-1
CDR3: CASSLAAGLDAFGYTF

length: 14
J: TRBJ2-3
V: TRBV19
CDR3: CASSIYWATDTQYF

length: 15
J: TRBJ2-1
V: TRBV11-3
CDR3: CASSQTDNPYNEQFF

length: 19
J: TRBJ2-3
V: TRBV6-8
CDR3: CASRGRTNQLVTGTDTQYF

length: 16
J: TRBJ2-7
V: TRBV11-3
CDR3: CASSFETSGAPYEQYF

length: 16
J: TRBJ2-2
V: TRBV28
CDR3: CASRSPPGQNTGELFF

length: 17
J: TRBJ1-1
V: TRBV6-8
CDR3: CASSQRRGTGMNTEAFF

length: 15
J: TRBJ2-2
V: TRBV29-1
CDR3: CSVPRLGTNTGELFF

length: 13
J: TRBJ2-2
V: TRBV6-8
CDR3: CATKGANTGELFF

length: 16
J: TRBJ2-7
V: TRBV14
CDR3: CASSQVFGTDSYEQYF

length: 13
J: TRBJ2-7
V: TRBV6-8
CDR3: CASRSSAPGEQYF

length: 13
J: TRBJ1-2
V: TRBV28
CDR3: CASSKGRAHGYTF

length: 16
J: TRBJ1-4
V: TRBV19
CDR3: CASRGDRDRPNEKLFF

length: 14
J: TRBJ2-3
V: TRBV19
CDR3: CATSGQGMTDTQYF

length: 15
J: TRBJ2-1
V: TRBV30
CDR3: CAWSPLAGLYNEQFF

length: 15
J: TRBJ2-1
V: TRBV19
CDR3: CASRSSGGAHNEQFF

length: 18
J: TRBJ1-3
V: TRBV28
CDR3: CASSLPQPGQGNGDTIYF

length: 14
J: TRBJ2-3
V: TRBV28
CDR3: CASSFLQGTDTQYF

length: 14
J: TRBJ2-3
V: TRBV11-3
CDR3: CASSLGGGADTQYF

length: 15
J: TRBJ2-1
V: TRBV11-3
CDR3: CASRPERGSSHEQFF

length: 16
J: TRBJ1-2
V: TRBV11-3
CDR3: CASSLGNFGSNYGYTF

length: 14
J: TRBJ1-4
V: TRBV6-8
CDR3: CASSPPGQDIKLFF

length: 15
J: TRBJ2-7
V: TRBV11-3
CDR3: CASTSPEAGRYEQYF

length: 15
J: TRBJ1-1
V: TRBV11-3
CDR3: CASSSKTQGVTEAFF

length: 15
J: TRBJ2-1
V: TRBV11-3
CDR3: CASSSGQGPYNEQFF

length: 15
J: TRBJ1-1
V: TRBV6-8
CDR3: CASSLHMTGNTEAFF

length: 13
J: TRBJ1-2
V: TRBV28
CDR3: CASSLNPRDGYTF

length: 15
J: TRBJ2-3
V: TRBV11-3
CDR3: CASSLGGALTDTQYF

length: 14
J: TRBJ2-3
V: TRBV15
CDR3: CATSRGDNGDTQYF

length: 15
J: TRBJ2-2
V: TRBV11-3
CDR3: CASSGGPFDTGELFF

length: 16
J: TRBJ2-2
V: TRBV9
CDR3: CASSEDGGQNTGELFF

length: 16
J: TRBJ2-1
V: TRBV14
CDR3: CASSPRLAGVWNEQFF

length: 16
J: TRBJ2-7
V: TRBV6-8
CDR3: CASSPLRTGLSYEQYF

length: 16
J: TRBJ1-2
V: TRBV6-8
CDR3: CASRRPGTGINYGYTF

length: 15
J: TRBJ2-7
V: TRBV9
CDR3: CASSVEERPGYEQYF

length: 15
J: TRBJ2-2
V: TRBV11-3
CDR3: CASSFLGIVAGELFF

length: 15
J: TRBJ2-1
V: TRBV11-3
CDR3: CASSYRDRGRNEQFF